This T cell receptor beta chain was observed in a study of T cell repertoires in cytomegalovirus infection. Findings and caveats of the study: Clonotypes of TCR beta that were HLA-C-restricted and CMV-specific dominated the ex vivo response. Frequencies of public TCR beta families were cumulated, and this identified carriers of CMV plus the relevant HLA.

On this clonotype: What it binds is unknown.

TCRdb reprocessed the reads with MiXCR, giving one entry per CDR3 protein. The sample shows about 310,000 distinct CDR3 sequences, 17% of them seen only once. Germline lookup yields CDR1 SGHKS and CDR2 YYEKEE (reference sequence). V shed 0 bases and J shed 5 bases, with 17 bases lying between them. The CDR3 runs 16 residues. This clonotype was obtained from a human donor in good health (CMV status not recorded). Some clones in this sample may be carry-over from other donors' samples. Sequencing input: PBMCs. V is TRBV5-5 and J is TRBJ1-2, with a possible D match to TRBD1 (5 bases). The CDR3: CASSLGPQGPGYGYTF. In DNA form, the CDR3 reads TGTGCCAGCAGCTTGGGTCCCCAGGGACCAGGTTATGGCTACACCTTC.